The clone carrying this T cell receptor (beta chain) was observed a handful of times. Its specificity is not known. This record comes from a study of identical twins. After template switching added a universal primer site, the resulting cDNA carried unique molecular identifiers. MiXCR, applied by TCRdb to the 5' RACE reads, yields one record per CDR3 protein. The sample lists some 250,000 distinct CDR3 sequences; roughly 12% were seen once. Trimming took 6 bases from V and 9 from J; bases not matched to a gene: 12. The CDR3 totals 16 residues. Germline V gene data show CDR1 as MDHEN and CDR2 as SYDVKM. Whole-study findings and limits: Not following the same donors, the study drew its conclusions from cross-sectional statistical analysis. Whereas memory repertoires showed no such difference, abundant cord blood beta clonotypes carried fewer insertions. Modeled out-of-frame TCR alpha sharing in monozygotic twins fell below observed levels.

The same data also went into a second study, on yellow fever vaccine responses in identical twins.

Material for sequencing was memory (CD45RO+) T cells sorted from blood. The TCR comes from a woman under 30 in good health. This rearrangement joins TRBV28 to TRBJ2-1; 12 nucleotides line up with TRBD1. The CDR3 DNA is TGTGCCAGCAGGGGAAGGGGACAGGGGGCCGGACGTGAGCAGTTCTTC. Amino acids: CASRGRGQGAGREQFF.